Shown below are 28 T cell receptor beta chains from a single sample sequenced in a study of human T cells and chemical hapten exposure. Time point described: pre-sensitization, week 0. Treatment reported: therapeutic diphenylcyclopropenone sensitization with weekly scalp DPC. TCRdb re-analysed the RACE reads in MiXCR, keeping a single row per CDR3 protein. This table holds about 260,000 distinct CDR3 sequences, about 9.4% found once. This material consisted of whole blood, taken in connection with sensitization to the hapten diphenylcyclopropenone (DPC). Source of these receptors: a woman aged 40 to 55 with alopecia areata. Some clones in this sample may be carry-over from other donors' samples.

On this clonotype itself: This clone may be a read error of a much larger clone one base away. V usage is TRBV6-2 or TRBV6-3 and J usage is TRBJ1-1; no firm D call. The CDR3 spans 15 residues. Germline CDR1 is MNHEY and CDR2 is SVGEGT. Trimming stripped 10 bases from V and 0 bases from J, with 18 bases between. The DNA for the CDR3 is TGTGCCACCAGCCAATGGACGGGGATGAACACTGAAGCTTTCTTT. Translated: CATSQWTGMNTEAFF.

The chain is built from TRBV28 and TRBJ1-5; possible D gene TRBD1, 6 bases. Trimming took 5 bases from V and 4 from J, leaving 12 bases between them. CDR1 is MDHEN and CDR2 is SYDVKM in the germline V gene. The length of the CDR3 is 14 residues. CDR3 in DNA: TGTGCCAGCAGTCCAGGGGAACTGAATCAGCCCCAGCATTTT. It translates to CASSPGELNQPQHF.

This sequence joins TRBV5-1 and TRBJ2-7; 11 bases agree with TRBD2. The CDR3 spans 14 residues. V dropped 5 bases and J dropped 2; count of bases not matched to a gene: 3. CDR1 SGHRS and CDR2 YFSETQ come from the germline V gene. The CDR3 sequence is CASRQGLAAYEQYF. DNA of the CDR3: TGCGCCAGCAGGCAGGGACTAGCGGCCTACGAGCAGTACTTC. Full variable domain (rest looked up from reference TRBV5-1 and TRBJ2-7): KAGVTQTPRYLIKTRGQQVTLSCSPISGHRSVSWYQQTPGQGLQFLFEYFSETQRNKGNFPGRFSGRQFSNSRSEMNVSTLELGDSALYLCASRQGLAAYEQYFGPGTRLTVT.

This clonotype was seen many times. The chain employs TRBV5-1 and TRBJ2-1, with 11 nucleotides matching TRBD1. The ends lost 3 bases at V and 10 bases at J; junction bases unmatched: 6. The CDR3 covers 14 residues. The germline CDR1 and CDR2 sequences are SGHRS and YFSETQ. The DNA of the CDR3 is TGCGCCAGCAGCTACGGACAGGGGGCCGGGGAGCAGTTCTTC. Its translation is CASSYGQGAGEQFF. The whole variable domain, filled in from reference TRBV5-1 and TRBJ2-1, reads KAGVTQTPRYLIKTRGQQVTLSCSPISGHRSVSWYQQTPGQGLQFLFEYFSETQRNKGNFPGRFSGRQFSNSRSEMNVSTLELGDSALYLCASSYGQGAGEQFFGPGTRLTVL.

This clonotype was detected once. The V call is TRBV5-1, the J call TRBJ2-7; 7 bases fit TRBD2. The junction had 8 bases not matched to a gene; V was cut back by 0 bases and J by 2 bases. Germline V gives CDR1 SGHRS, CDR2 YFSETQ. This CDR3 contains 16 residues. CDR3 amino acids: CASSLAGGSRAYEQYF. Here the CDR3 DNA reads TGCGCCAGCAGCTTGGCCGGGGGGAGCAGAGCCTACGAGCAGTACTTC.

This clonotype was recorded at least ten times. In DNA form, the CDR3 reads TGTGCCAGCAGCCAGGGTCGGTTTGAGCAGTTCTTC. This encodes CASSQGRFEQFF. This chain connects TRBV3-1 to TRBJ2-1; D uncertain. The CDR3 loop spans 12 amino acids. V lost 3 bases and J lost 9, with 9 bases in between. CDR1 is LGHDT, CDR2 YNNKEL, per germline (reference sequence).

J is TRBJ2-1 and V is TRBV5-1; D gene ambiguous. CDR3 size: 14 residues. The germline V gene encodes CDR1 SGHRS and CDR2 YFSETQ. The V end lost 2 bases, the J end lost 7 bases, and 13 bases lay between the germline ends. CDR3 coding DNA: TGCGCCAGCAGCTTTAATACAGACCAAAATGAGCAGTTCTTC. Protein product: CASSFNTDQNEQFF. The whole variable domain, filled in from reference TRBV5-1 and TRBJ2-1, reads KAGVTQTPRYLIKTRGQQVTLSCSPISGHRSVSWYQQTPGQGLQFLFEYFSETQRNKGNFPGRFSGRQFSNSRSEMNVSTLELGDSALYLCASSFNTDQNEQFFGPGTRLTVL.

This clonotype occurred many times. V usage is TRBV29-1 and J usage is TRBJ2-2, with D perhaps being TRBD1 or TRBD2 (5 bases each). V lost 2 bases and J 7 bases, leaving 11 bases between the germline ends. Germline V CDR1 and CDR2: SQVTM, ANQGSEA. The CDR3 loop spans 13 amino acids. Here the CDR3 reads CSVEFRAGGELFF. The CDR3 nucleotides read TGCAGCGTTGAATTCAGGGCGGGCGGGGAGCTGTTTTTT.

This clonotype was counted between two and nine times. The rearrangement uses TRBV12-3 or TRBV12-4 and TRBJ1-1; D may be TRBD1 (5 bases). Trimming took 6 bases from V and 0 from J, leaving 11 bases between them. This CDR3 comprises 14 residues. In DNA, the CDR3 is TGTGCCAGCAGCTGGGGGACGGTGAACACTGAAGCTTTCTTT. It yields the protein CASSWGTVNTEAFF.

This clonotype was counted many times. The rearrangement joins TRBV11-1 to TRBJ1-1; the D gene is possibly TRBD1 (5 bases). The V and J ends lost 3 bases and 5 bases respectively, with 10 bases between them. The CDR3 contains 13 residues. CDR1 and CDR2 (germline): SGHAT, FQDESV (reference sequence). In DNA, the CDR3 is TGTGCCAGCAGCTTTACGGGGGGAACTGAAGCTTTCTTT. It yields the protein CASSFTGGTEAFF.

The J gene is TRBJ2-1, the V gene TRBV4-2; TRBD2 aligns across 13 bases. The CDR3 has 17 amino acids. CDR1 is LGHNA, CDR2 YNFKEQ, per germline. Trimming removed 0 bases from V and 9 bases from J; junction bases left unmatched: 8. The DNA of the CDR3 is TGTGCCAGCAGCCAAGAAGCGACGGGACTAGCGGGACGTGAGCAGTTCTTC. Amino acids: CASSQEATGLAGREQFF.

This clonotype was observed a few times. The chain joins TRBV7-2 to TRBJ2-1; D remains ambiguous. Germline loops: CDR1 SGHTA, CDR2 FQGNSA. V gave up 3 bases and J gave up 3 bases, with 3 bases separating them. The CDR3 runs to 12 residues. The CDR3 nucleotides are TGTGCCAGCAGCTTTCGCTACAATGAGCAGTTCTTC. Its translation is CASSFRYNEQFF.

The chain employs TRBV6-5 and TRBJ1-1; 7 bases are shared with TRBD1. Germline CDR1 and CDR2: MNHEY and SVGAGI. J lost 0 bases, V lost 4 bases, and 5 bases had no gene match. The CDR3 contains 15 residues. The CDR3 region has the DNA TGTGCCAGCAGTTTCCGGGACAGAATGAACACTGAAGCTTTCTTT. Its translation is CASSFRDRMNTEAFF.

The V call is TRBV6-2 or TRBV6-3, the J call TRBJ1-2, with 7 positions matching TRBD1. The J segment lost 14 bases and the V segment lost 5 bases, leaving 14 bases of the junction unmatched. This CDR3 region has 13 residues. Germline-derived CDR1 and CDR2 are MNHEY and SVGEGT. The CDR3 loop reads CASSRIRDSLETF. The CDR3 DNA is TGTGCCAGCAGTCGAATCCGGGACAGCTTAGAAACCTTC.

The genes are TRBV9 and TRBJ1-2; D gene unclear. V lost 0 bases and J lost 5, with 11 bases in between. The CDR3 is 14 residues long. The germline V gene encodes CDR1 SGDLS and CDR2 YYNGEE. CDR3 residues: CASSVAGSPYGYTF. CDR3 DNA sequence: TGTGCCAGCAGCGTAGCCGGCAGCCCATATGGCTACACCTTC.

The CDR3 loop reads CASSHKSGDVQPQHF. CDR3 bases: TGTGCCAGCAGCCACAAGTCGGGGGATGTGCAGCCCCAGCATTTT. The V call is TRBV4-2, the J call TRBJ1-5; a weak D match, TRBD1 (5 bases). Germline-derived CDR1 and CDR2 are LGHNA and YNFKEQ. The CDR3 sequence is 15 residues long. V lost 3 bases and J lost 7, with 16 bases in between.

Many counts were recorded for this clonotype. The chain has TRBV20-1 and TRBJ2-1; TRBD2 matches at 11 bases. Germline trimming cut 1 base from V and 7 bases from J; bases unmatched to any gene: 12. Germline CDR1 reads DFQATT; CDR2 reads SNEGSKA (reference sequence). The CDR3 is made up of 17 amino acids. CDR3: CSARATIAGGYKNEQFF. DNA for the CDR3: TGCAGTGCTAGAGCTACAATAGCGGGAGGGTATAAGAATGAGCAGTTCTTC.

This clonotype was seen only a few times. The V call is TRBV6-5, the J call TRBJ1-4; the D gene is possibly TRBD1 (5 bases). Trimming removed 8 bases from V and 7 bases from J, with 11 bases in between. CDR3 length: 12 amino acids. Per the germline V gene, CDR1 is MNHEY and CDR2 is SVGAGI. CDR3 DNA sequence: TGTGCCAGCGGGGGACCATTTGAAAAACTGTTTTTT. It specifies CASGGPFEKLFF.

The sample holds many counts of this clonotype. The chain recombines TRBV18 with TRBJ2-7; 10 bases are a match to TRBD1. With 4 bases clipped from V and 2 bases from J, the junction kept 11 bases outside the gene matches. CDR3 length equals 17 residues. Germline V gene data show CDR1 as KGHSH and CDR2 as LQKENI. CDR3 sequence (DNA): TGTGCCAGCTCACTGACCCTGCCGGGACAGGGGCCCTACGAGCAGTACTTC. It codes for CASSLTLPGQGPYEQYF.

A few counts support this clonotype. The chain employs TRBV2 and TRBJ1-1; 9 bases are shared with TRBD1. Germline values: CDR1 SNHLY, CDR2 FYNNEI. Losses at the gene ends were 4 bases for V and 5 bases for J; bases not matched to a gene: 8. CDR3 length equals 15 residues. For the CDR3, the DNA is TGTGCCAGCAGTGTGGAGTCCGGGACAGGGACTGAAGCTTTCTTT. As protein: CASSVESGTGTEAFF.

This clonotype has ten or more counts. This chain links TRBV21-1 with TRBJ2-4. TRBV21-1 is deemed a pseudogene. The CDR3 runs to 15 residues. This CDR3 is CASSKVGLIKNIQYF. For the CDR3, the DNA is TGTGCCAGCAGCAAAGTGGGGTTGATCAAAAACATTCAGTACTTC.

This chain connects TRBV12-3 or TRBV12-4 to TRBJ2-2, with 8 nucleotides matching TRBD1. This CDR3 is built from 14 residues. V lost 6 bases, J lost 5 bases, and 5 bases stayed unmatched. CDR3 in amino acids: CASSRTGWTGELFF. The CDR3 coding sequence is TGTGCCAGCAGCCGGACAGGGTGGACCGGGGAGCTGTTTTTT.

The V and J genes are TRBV6-1 and TRBJ2-3, with TRBD1 identical over 8 bases. The V gene's germline CDR1 is MNHNS and CDR2 SASEGT. The V gene end was trimmed by 6 bases and the J gene end by 2 bases; junction bases not matched to a gene: 10. CDR3 size: 16 residues. The CDR3 sequence is CASSGRGQAFTDTQYF. CDR3 bases: TGTGCCAGCAGCGGACGGGGACAGGCGTTCACAGATACGCAGTATTTT.

There are a few counts of this clonotype. Possible read error: a much larger clone is one base away. The chain's CDR3 is CASSEENTGELFF. The CDR3 DNA sequence: TGTGCCAGCAGTGAAGAGAACACCGGGGAGCTGTTTTTT. The rearrangement links TRBV2 to TRBJ2-2; no firm D call. CDR1 is SNHLY, CDR2 FYNNEI, per germline. The V gene lost 1 base and the J gene lost 1 base, with 1 base spanning the gap. This CDR3 is 13 amino acids long.

This sequence joins TRBV24-1 and TRBJ2-1, with 12 positions matching TRBD2. The V segment lost 4 bases and the J segment 7 bases; nucleotides outside the gene matches: 1. The CDR3 is 14 residues long. CDR1 is KGHDR, CDR2 SFDVKD, per germline. As DNA, the CDR3 is TGTGCCACCAGTGAGGGACTAGCGGGTAATGAGCAGTTCTTC. Amino acid sequence: CATSEGLAGNEQFF.

This clonotype was counted at least ten times. This chain uses TRBV6-5 with TRBJ1-5; unclear D gene. The V end lost 3 bases, the J end lost 3 bases, and 6 bases lay between the germline ends. Germline V gene lookup returns CDR1 MNHEY and CDR2 SVGAGI. The CDR3 length is 13 residues. The CDR3 loop is CASSYRVNQPQHF. CDR3 bases: TGTGCCAGCAGTTATAGGGTCAATCAGCCCCAGCATTTT.

The J gene is TRBJ2-1, the V gene TRBV28, with TRBD2 matching 7 bases. Germline-derived CDR1 and CDR2 are MDHEN and SYDVKM. CDR3 size: 13 residues. The V gene end was trimmed by 3 bases and the J gene end by 8 bases; junction bases not matched to a gene: 4. The CDR3 reads CASSLGGGDEQFF. CDR3 DNA: TGTGCCAGCAGTTTGGGTGGGGGGGATGAGCAGTTCTTC. Complete variable domain (other parts from reference TRBV28 and TRBJ2-1): DVKVTQSSRYLVKRTGEKVFLECVQDMDHENMFWYRQDPGLGLRLIYFSYDVKMKEKGDIPEGYSVSREKKERFSLILESASTNQTSMYLCASSLGGGDEQFFGPGTRLTVL.

This clonotype was picked up a small number of times. DNA of the CDR3: TGTGCCAGCAAGGCGGGACACTATGGCTACACCTTC. Encoded protein: CASKAGHYGYTF. The genes are TRBV6-5 and TRBJ1-2; tentative D call: TRBD1 (5 bases). The CDR3 is 12 residues long. Trimming pared 7 bases from V and 3 bases from J, leaving 9 bases between. Germline lookup yields CDR1 MNHEY and CDR2 SVGAGI.